This T cell receptor (beta chain) derives from a study of glioma-infiltrating T cells listed by TCRdb under 2016. Study-level background: Sequencing of TCR alpha- and beta-chain repertoires was performed on glioma tissue, on non-neoplastic brain tissue, and on matched peripheral blood mononuclear cells. Each tissue-infiltrating repertoire was compared with the same patient's peripheral blood repertoire to measure divergence between tissue and blood T-cell populations. The paired cohort was made up of three low-grade glioma patients, about 8 primary glioblastoma patients and three non-glioma patients who contributed non-neoplastic brain tissue. Paper-wide results and their limitations: In non-neoplastic patients, VJ-independent divergence between tissue and blood fell below expectation, whereas in all gliomas, and especially in low-grade gliomas, the divergence rose above expectation. Group comparisons were based on small numbers of patients: three non-neoplastic, three low-grade glioma and several glioblastoma patients. Only a very small number of CDR3 sequences turned up in both tissue and blood, a result put down to high CDR3 diversity combined with limited sampling.

CDR1 and CDR2 (MDHEN, SYDVKM) derive from the germline V gene. Taken from cysteine to phenylalanine, the CDR3 has 15 residues. The sequence is cut down to CDR3 DNA, 45 bases in frame from base 1. Ends trimmed: V by 6 bases, J by 2 bases; bases unmatched to a gene: 5. This clonotype was found many times. It has no known antigen specificity. No base-level quality is on record; no much larger clone is a single base apart. The iRepertoire nested amplicon-rescue multiplex PCR (arm-PCR) platform was used to amplify TCR alpha and beta CDR3 regions from RNA. One-step reverse transcription and amplification used about 95-400 ng of tissue mRNA or PBMC total RNA as input. Following bead purification, Illumina adapters were added by a secondary multiplex PCR, and libraries between 200 and 400 bp were gel-purified. Demultiplexing relied on internal 6-nucleotide barcodes carried by the libraries. Sequencing of the libraries was done on an Illumina MiSeq using 2x220 or 2x250 nucleotide paired-end reads. Concerning the study's data processing: Paired reads were merged using FLASH 1.2.11 and aligned with BWA-MEM to the GRCh37 human genome, and TRA and TRB reads were then extracted. V and J assignment used an IMGT-derived reference of cassette sequences and CDR3 motifs that included pseudogenes. Reads were translated in three frames, and productive CDR3s were defined by a C…FGXG motif without stop codons. A clonotype was defined as a unique combination of a V-J cassette pair and a CDR3 amino acid sequence. Filtering of reads was based on Hamming distance, with the threshold set by the sequence error rate of each sample in mapped regions. TCRdb handled the public reads itself, with Q25 trimming in fastp and clone calling in MiXCR, and kept productive beta chains. Identical CDR3 protein sequences are pooled into one entry, listed with their most common genes and DNA. Here the V and J calls rest on TCRdb's processing, not on the authors' analysis. In all, the sample holds 95,000 to 150,000 distinct CDR3 sequences, and 20% to 25% of those were seen once. The ten largest make up 13% to 15% of the sample.

The chain is assembled from TRBV28 and TRBJ2-1, with 9 middle bases fitting TRBD2. This sequence was found in a human donor with low-grade glioma or glioblastoma, undergoing nonglioma brain surgery, or in good health (not recorded which). Sequencing was performed on glioma tissue, nonneoplastic brain tissue, or PBMCs (not recorded which). The CDR3 reads as follows: CASRQTSGTYNEQFF. The nucleotides are TGTGCCAGCAGACAGACTAGCGGAACCTACAATGAGCAGTTCTTC. The full variable domain, with segments outside the CDR3 supplied by the reference TRBV28 and TRBJ2-1 proteins, appears as DVKVTQSSRYLVKRTGEKVFLECVQDMDHENMFWYRQDPGLGLRLIYFSYDVKMKEKGDIPEGYSVSREKKERFSLILESASTNQTSMYLCASRQTSGTYNEQFFGPGTRLTVL.